The present entry profiles one TCR beta chain with its context. Its antigen has not been determined. Qualities for individual bases were not recorded, and no much larger clone is one base off. These data come from a study of STAT5B mutations in CD4+ large granular lymphocyte leukemia (dated by TCRdb to the early 2020s). For the wider study: Among healthy controls, the CDR3 'QG' motif was associated with a particular HLA allele. The TCRbeta repertoires of CD4+ T-cell large granular lymphocyte leukemia patients were compared with the TCRbeta repertoires of healthy blood donors. Flow cytometry on FACSCanto II or FACSVerse confirmed that purified fractions exceeded 95% purity among lymphocytes. Summary of the overall study and its limitations: CD4-sorted patient repertoires appeared more clonal than healthy CD4+ repertoires, and this difference persisted after removing the putative leukemic clones. The main leukemic clonotypes were found to be private to each patient, although roughly a quarter of the main leukemic clonotypes were detected at low frequency in the non-leukemic repertoires of other patients. Enrichment of TRBV06-family usage was observed among the top patient clones (8/27) relative to healthy controls (2/35). Data were not HLA-matched; higher clonality in CD4+ versus CD8+ T-LGLL could reflect the relatively small sample size.

TCRbeta rearrangements were sequenced from genomic DNA using the immunoSEQ assay at survey resolution. The authors' pipeline ran thus. In the TCR sequencing data, the lowest productive clonotype frequency that could be detected was 2.59 x 10-5. Only productive TCRbeta rearrangements, defined as complete and in-frame sequences, were included in the analyses. Simpson clonality, calculated in the immunoSEQ Analyzer version 3.0, was used as the measure of sample clonality. Clones were binned by frequency as very rare, small, medium, large (1-20%) or hyperexpanded (>20%). Generation probabilities were estimated with OLGA 1.2.3, V-gene circos plots were made with VDJtools, specificities were looked up in VDJdb, and CDR3 motifs were identified with GLIPH. The clones in this table, taken by TCRdb from immuneACCESS, are in-frame only. Not every clone is retained; where verified, under half of the shortfall comes from an unresolved V gene, and the cause of the rest is unknown. The DNA was the basis for D and trimming; V, J and clone size are from that table. For this sample there are approximately 30,000 clones; 65% to 80% appear just once. Jointly, the top ten make up around 2.3% of the sample.

Trimming takes 9 bases off V and 7 bases off J; junction bases not matched to a gene: 9. The CDR3 sequence holds 14 residues, the cysteine and phenylalanine included. The retained sequence is limited to the CDR3, 42 bases, with the frame set at the first base. From a lookup of the germline V gene (reference sequence), CDR1 and CDR2 are LNHDA and SQIVND. Buffy coats from 35 to 45 blood donors, supplied by the Finnish Red Cross blood service, were used as healthy controls. All TCR-sequenced material derived from peripheral blood: patient blood samples and healthy donor buffy coats. Ficoll-Hypaque gradient centrifugation was used to isolate peripheral blood mononuclear cells. For the healthy controls, CD4+ cells were obtained from buffy coats by magnetic purification. Genomic DNA was extracted using the Gentra Puregene Cell and Tissue kit, and a Qubit 2.0 fluorometer was used to quantify it.

The rearranged chain carries TRBV19 and TRBJ2-2, with 9 middle bases fitting TRBD1. This receptor was identified in a human donor in good health. Sequenced: CD4+ T cells from blood buffy coats. The CDR3 protein is CASRQGDRDGELFF. Read as DNA, the sequence is TGTGCCAGCCGACAGGGGGACCGTGACGGGGAGCTGTTTTTT.